This record concerns one T cell receptor beta chain sequence. The antigen is not known. These data originate in a study of cytomegalovirus exposure and HLA in healthy donors. Study results and limitations: According to an earlier analysis, most TCR beta V segments yielded productive rearrangements about 87% or about 30% of the time. Because they were indistinguishable, some V segments, including TRBV6-2 and TRBV6-3, were excluded. In vitro, a few CMV-associated chains proved specific for CMV antigens. Sequencing had likely introduced a cluster of highly shared sequence variants as an artifact.

PCR employed 60 Vbeta and 13 Jbeta primers. Profiled with immunoSEQ multiplex PCR; TCRdb holds only in-frame clones, not every one. In the table there are about 140,000 clones, roughly 80% of which are singletons. V was pared by 10 bases and J by 0 bases, with 13 bases between. CDR1 is KGHSH, CDR2 LQKENI, per germline. This CDR3 is built from 15 residues. Sequencing was done on a sample of PBMCs. The clonotype was recovered from a woman aged 40-49 years in good health and CMV-seronegative. This sequence joins TRBV18 and TRBJ2-6; perhaps TRBD1 as D (7 bases). CDR3 protein: CATFRGDSGANVLTF. The CDR3 nucleotides read TGTGCCACCTTCAGGGGGGACTCTGGGGCCAACGTCCTGACTTTC.